The source of this T cell receptor beta chain is a study of blood T cell repertoires in COVID-19. Study context: From the United States, Italy and Spain came samples of acute and convalescent COVID-19.

Original handling: Scientists estimated how many nucleated cells there were by amplifying reference gene primers. The data were produced by immunoSEQ multiplex PCR, yet TCRdb's version contains in-frame clones alone and is incomplete. From that table come the V and J calls and clone size; the DNA was used to work out D and trimming. The sample has approximately 270,000 clones; about 80% are singletons. This clone occurred once. Germline V CDR1 and CDR2: PRHDT, FYEKMQ (reference sequence). There are 14 residues in the CDR3. Trimming at V came to 0 bases and at J to 9 bases, leaving 7 bases not matched to a gene. Seattle researchers signed up patients amid active infection and tracked them longitudinally.

The rearrangement uses TRBV13 and TRBJ1-1; 7 bases agree with TRBD1. This TCR was sampled from a person aged 70 to 85 with COVID-19, enrolled during active disease. Sequenced sample: peripheral blood. CDR3 protein: CASSLGIGTDQAFF. The DNA for the CDR3 is TGTGCCAGCAGCTTAGGGATAGGGACAGATCAAGCTTTCTTT.